One T cell receptor (beta chain) is described in this entry. The data derive from a study of OX40 agonist ivuxolimab in advanced cancers. Germline CDR1 and CDR2: SEHNR and FQNEAQ (reference sequence). J gave up 2 bases and V 4 bases, and 11 bases lay outside the gene matches. This CDR3 has 18 residues. Clones were sequenced by immunoSEQ multiplex PCR, and TCRdb holds only the in-frame ones, with some missing. The table shows about 73,000 clones, with roughly 90% occurring only once. This material consisted of CD4+ or CD8+ T cells sorted from blood, taken in a trial of the OX40 agonist ivuxolimab. The source of this sequence is an adult with an advanced solid tumor such as melanoma, head and neck, liver or kidney cancer. The chain joins TRBV7-9 to TRBJ2-4, with TRBD2 matching over 10 bases. The CDR3 DNA is TGTGCCAGCAGCTCATTGACCAGCGGGGGGGCGACCAAAAACATTCAGTACTTC. Amino acids: CASSSLTSGGATKNIQYF.